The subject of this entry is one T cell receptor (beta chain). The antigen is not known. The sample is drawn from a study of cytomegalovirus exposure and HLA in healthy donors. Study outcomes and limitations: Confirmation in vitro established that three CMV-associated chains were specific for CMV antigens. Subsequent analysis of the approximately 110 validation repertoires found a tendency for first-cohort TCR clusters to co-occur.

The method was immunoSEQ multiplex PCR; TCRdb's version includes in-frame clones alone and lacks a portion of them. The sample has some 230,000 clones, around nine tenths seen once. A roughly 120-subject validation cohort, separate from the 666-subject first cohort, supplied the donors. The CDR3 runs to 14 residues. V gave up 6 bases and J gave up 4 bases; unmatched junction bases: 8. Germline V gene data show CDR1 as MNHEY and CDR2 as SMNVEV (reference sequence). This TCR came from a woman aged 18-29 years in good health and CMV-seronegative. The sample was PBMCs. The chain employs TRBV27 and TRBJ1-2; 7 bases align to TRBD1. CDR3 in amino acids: CASRRQGLSYGYTF. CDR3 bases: TGTGCCAGCAGAAGACAGGGCCTGAGCTATGGCTACACCTTC.